One sample yielded the 19 T cell receptor beta chains listed below, sequenced in a study of blood T cells in healthy people across ages. Primers used in a second PCR of roughly 6 to 11 cycles were a sample-barcoded 5' primer and a J-beta primer mix. Each CDR3 protein gets one entry after TCRdb re-called the 5' RACE reads with MiXCR. Of hundreds of thousands of distinct CDR3 sequences listed, about 62% were seen once; the top ten hold about 20%. The specimen sequenced was blood. Every receptor here comes from a young man in good health.

J is TRBJ1-1 and V is TRBV11-3; D gene uncertain. V dropped 4 bases and J dropped 3 bases, with 9 bases sitting between them. Germline V gene data show CDR1 as SGHNT and CDR2 as YENEEA. This CDR3 is built from 13 residues. The CDR3: CASSCTGDTEAFF. CDR3 bases: TGTGCCAGCAGCTGTACCGGGGACACTGAAGCTTTCTTT.

The genes are TRBV12-3 or TRBV12-4 and TRBJ1-6; D ambiguous. The CDR3 has 14 amino acids. The V gene lost 6 bases and the J gene lost 9 bases, with 15 bases spanning the gap. Written as DNA, the CDR3 is TGTGCCAGCAGCCCCCGAGGATGGGTTTCACCCCTCCACTTT. Protein product: CASSPRGWVSPLHF.

The chain employs TRBV13 and TRBJ2-7, with D possibly called TRBD1 or TRBD2 (5 bases each). The CDR3 loop spans 15 amino acids. The ends were cut back, 8 bases at V and 2 bases at J, with 19 bases in the middle. Germline CDR1 is PRHDT and CDR2 is FYEKMQ (reference sequence). Here the CDR3 DNA reads TGTGCCAGCGGGGACGGCAAGAGCCCCACCTACGAGCAGTACTTC. This encodes CASGDGKSPTYEQYF.

The chain carries TRBV18 and TRBJ2-4; D not resolved. CDR3 size: 12 residues. Germline V gene lookup returns CDR1 KGHSH and CDR2 LQKENI. Between the trimmed V and J ends, which lost 3 bases and 5 bases, there was a span of 5 bases. The CDR3 loop reads CASSPRENIQYF. The DNA for the CDR3 is TGTGCCAGCTCACCCCGGGAAAACATTCAGTACTTC.

The chain combines TRBV18 with TRBJ1-4; 10 bases map to TRBD1. The CDR3 is 15 amino acids. The V gene's germline CDR1 is KGHSH and CDR2 LQKENI. Germline trimming cut 4 bases from V and 6 bases from J; bases unmatched to any gene: 5. The CDR3 DNA sequence: TGTGCCAGCTCACTTTTCGGGACAGGGGATGAAAAACTGTTTTTT. It codes for CASSLFGTGDEKLFF.

The genes are TRBV29-1 and TRBJ2-5, with D perhaps TRBD1 or TRBD2 (6 bases each). The closer fit of TRBJ2-7 to the DNA end suggests the J call may be wrong. Germline V gene sequence: CDR1 SQVTM, CDR2 ANQGSEA. The CDR3 loop spans 14 amino acids. The CDR3 DNA is TGCAGCGTTGCCAGCCCGGAGGGGGGTTACGAGCAGTACTTC. It specifies CSVASPEGGYEQYF.

V is TRBV5-1 and J is TRBJ2-7; 7 bases map to TRBD1. Germline CDR1 is SGHRS and CDR2 is YFSETQ. The V gene end was trimmed by 5 bases and the J gene end by 6 bases; junction bases not matched to a gene: 14. The length of the CDR3 is 15 residues. The CDR3 loop reads CASSFQGVGKREQYF. CDR3 sequence (DNA): TGCGCCAGCAGTTTCCAGGGGGTAGGAAAACGCGAGCAGTACTTC.

The chain has TRBV28 and TRBJ2-1; D unresolved. Germline-derived CDR1 and CDR2 are MDHEN and SYDVKM. The length of the CDR3 is 14 residues. Trimming took off 5 bases at V and 3 bases at J, with 11 bases between the two ends. In DNA, the CDR3 is TGTGCCAGCAGTGTAACGCCTAACTACAATGAGCAGTTCTTC. Its translation: CASSVTPNYNEQFF.

This rearrangement joins TRBV15 to TRBJ1-3; no reliable D call. V shed 9 bases and J shed 0 bases, with 21 bases lying between them. The CDR3 has 17 residues. Germline loops: CDR1 LNHNV, CDR2 YYDKDF (reference sequence). CDR3: CATRRDFARLSGNTIYF. CDR3 sequence (DNA): TGTGCCACTCGGAGGGATTTTGCCCGACTCTCTGGAAACACCATATATTTT.

This sequence joins TRBV5-1 and TRBJ2-5; the match to TRBD1 covers 7 bases. The germline V gene has CDR1 SGHRS and CDR2 YFSETQ. The CDR3 extends over 14 amino acids. V lost 2 bases to trimming and J lost 4 bases; unmatched junction nucleotides: 5. The CDR3 reads CASSFRTGSETQYF. DNA of the CDR3: TGCGCCAGCAGCTTCCGGACAGGTTCAGAGACCCAGTACTTC.

The J gene is TRBJ1-2, the V gene TRBV7-9; 10 bases fit TRBD1. This CDR3 has 15 residues. With 5 bases clipped from V and 3 bases from J, the junction kept 6 bases outside the gene matches. CDR1 SEHNR and CDR2 FQNEAQ come from the germline V gene (reference sequence). The CDR3 reads CASSARDRGHYGYTF. DNA of the CDR3: TGTGCCAGCAGCGCCCGGGACAGGGGCCACTATGGCTACACCTTC.

This clonotype was detected only a few times. The chain recombines TRBV6-5 with TRBJ2-6, with D uncertain. Per the germline V gene, CDR1 is MNHEY and CDR2 is SVGAGI. Between the trimmed V and J ends, which lost 5 bases and 0 bases, there was a span of 8 bases. The CDR3 sequence is 15 residues long. The CDR3 here is CASSAVISGANVLTF. The CDR3 DNA follows: TGTGCCAGCAGTGCCGTGATCTCTGGGGCCAACGTCCTGACTTTC.

This clonotype was detected only a few times. This sequence joins TRBV5-1 and TRBJ1-2; D possibly corresponds to TRBD1 (5 bases). The CDR3 is made up of 14 amino acids. V was shortened by 0 bases and J by 7 bases, with 13 bases between the two germline ends. Germline CDR1 and CDR2: SGHRS and YFSETQ. The CDR3 region is CASSLESAGCGYTF. The CDR3, as DNA: TGCGCCAGCAGCTTGGAATCGGCAGGGTGTGGCTACACCTTC.

This chain uses TRBV11-2 with TRBJ2-5; 13 nucleotides align to TRBD2. The DNA end is a closer match to TRBJ2-7, so the J assignment may be wrong. The CDR3 sequence is 15 residues long. The germline V gene encodes CDR1 SGHAT and CDR2 FQNNGV. The CDR3 DNA follows: TGTGCCAGTACTCATGGGACTAGCGGGACCTACGAGCAGTACTTC. Encoded protein: CASTHGTSGTYEQYF.

Turning to this clonotype: Mismatch with germline at one junction end may stem from a read error. The rearrangement uses TRBV27 and TRBJ2-2; D might be TRBD2 (5 bases). The CDR3 runs 14 residues. Germline CDR1 and CDR2: MNHEY and SMNVEV (reference sequence). The CDR3 reads CASSFGVNTGELFF. In nucleotides, the CDR3 is TGCGCCAGCAGTTTCGGGGTGAACACCGGGGAGCTGTTTTTT.

This clonotype showed up just a few times. CDR3 DNA: TGCAGTGCTAGAGTAAGAACAGGAATTGGTCAGCCCCAGCATTTT. This gives the protein CSARVRTGIGQPQHF. V usage is TRBV20-1 and J usage is TRBJ1-5; the D gene is possibly TRBD1 (5 bases). The length of the CDR3 is 15 residues. Looked up from germline, CDR1 is DFQATT and CDR2 is SNEGSKA (reference sequence). Deletions cut 1 base from V and 6 bases from J, with 16 bases between.

The genes are TRBV28 and TRBJ2-1, with TRBD2 as a possible D gene (6 bases). Germline V gene lookup returns CDR1 MDHEN and CDR2 SYDVKM. This CDR3 is built from 14 residues. Trimming took 10 bases from V and 7 from J, leaving 20 bases between them. This CDR3 is CATSWGVQKNEQFF. The CDR3 DNA follows: TGTGCCACCTCATGGGGGGTCCAGAAAAATGAGCAGTTCTTC.

This chain connects TRBV18 to TRBJ2-5; D is possibly TRBD2 (6 bases). Germline values: CDR1 KGHSH, CDR2 LQKENI. V was trimmed by 0 bases and J by 4 bases, leaving 12 bases between them. CDR3 length: 15 residues. The CDR3 loop reads CASSPPGSRGETQYF. The CDR3 DNA is TGTGCCAGCTCACCACCGGGTTCGCGGGGAGAGACCCAGTACTTC.

The rearrangement uses TRBV12-3 or TRBV12-4 and TRBJ2-5; TRBD1 agrees at 10 bases. V lost 3 bases, J lost 5 bases, and 6 bases stayed unmatched. The CDR3 contains 15 residues. The CDR3 DNA reads as TGTGCCAGCAGTTTTCGGACAGGGGGGGCCGAGACCCAGTACTTC. Protein: CASSFRTGGAETQYF.